This T cell receptor beta chain was captured in a study of T cells after yellow fever vaccination. In making TCR cDNA, 5'RACE template switching added a universal primer site and UMIs to it. One entry per CDR3 protein results from TCRdb running MiXCR on the 5' RACE reads. The sample lists about 63,000 distinct CDR3 sequences; roughly 7.4% were seen once. The sample was CD8+ T cells sorted from PBMCs, taken 15 days after the yellow fever booster vaccination. This sequence originates from a man under 40 who received the YFV17D yellow fever vaccine.

The CDR3 protein is CASSLAASSTDTQYF. Here the CDR3 DNA reads TGTGCCAGCAGCTTAGCAGCTTCTAGCACAGATACGCAGTATTTT. The chain carries TRBV11-2 and TRBJ2-3; D unclear. The germline V gene has CDR1 SGHAT and CDR2 FQNNGV. The CDR3 length is 15 residues. V lost 1 base to trimming and J lost 0 bases, with 8 bases between them.